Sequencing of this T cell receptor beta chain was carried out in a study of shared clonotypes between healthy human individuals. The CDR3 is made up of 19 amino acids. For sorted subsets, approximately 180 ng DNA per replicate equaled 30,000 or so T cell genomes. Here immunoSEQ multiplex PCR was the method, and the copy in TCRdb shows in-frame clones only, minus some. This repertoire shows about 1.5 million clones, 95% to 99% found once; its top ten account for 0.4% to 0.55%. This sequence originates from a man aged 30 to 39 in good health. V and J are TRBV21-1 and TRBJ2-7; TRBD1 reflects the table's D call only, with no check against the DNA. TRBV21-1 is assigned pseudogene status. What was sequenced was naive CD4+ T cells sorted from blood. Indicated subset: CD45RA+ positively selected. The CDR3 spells CASSKSAPGQGSSTYEQYF. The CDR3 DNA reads TGTGCCAGCAGCAAATCAGCCCCGGGACAGGGGTCTTCTACCTACGAGCAGTACTTC.